The following is a TCR beta chain sequence with its context. Assay: immunoSEQ multiplex PCR; the TCRdb copy retains only in-frame clones and omits some. The profile shows roughly 29,000 clones, approximately 94% of them singletons. The sample belongs to a study of T cell changes during pregnancy in multiple sclerosis. The sequenced sample was CD4+ T cells from peripheral blood mononuclear cells, obtained after pregnancy. This TCR was recovered from a female donor with multiple sclerosis, enrolled in a pregnancy study.

As DNA, the CDR3 is TGTGCCAGCAGCGATCGACAGGGTGAGCAGTTCTTC. Translation gives CASSDRQGEQFF. The rearrangement joins TRBV5-4 to TRBJ2-1; TRBD1 agrees at 7 bases. Germline V gives CDR1 SGHNT, CDR2 YYREEE (reference sequence). The V gene end was trimmed by 4 bases and the J gene end by 9 bases; junction bases not matched to a gene: 4. CDR3 size: 12 residues.